The T cell receptor beta chain described here comes from a study of CD8 T cells in ankylosing spondylitis. Overall study results and limits: The study looked at matched synovial fluid samples from ankylosing spondylitis patients. Disease-linked clones were reported to be significantly enriched there.

This clonotype came up many times. Its antigen is undetermined. One entry per CDR3 protein results from TCRdb running MiXCR on the 5' RACE reads. The data hold 200,000 to 300,000 distinct CDR3 sequences, with roughly a tenth observed a single time. Germline V lookup: CDR1 SGHVS, CDR2 FQNEAQ. V shed 6 bases and J 6 bases; nucleotides not matched to a gene: 6. The CDR3 extends over 13 amino acids. Input material: blood, either unsorted or a sorted T cell fraction (not recorded which). The chain carries TRBV7-8 and TRBJ2-3; 7 positions match TRBD1. The sequence derives from a male donor with ankylosing spondylitis or in good health (not recorded which). CDR3 protein: CASRLQGWDTQYF. In nucleotides, the CDR3 is TGTGCCAGCAGACTACAGGGGTGGGATACGCAGTATTTT.